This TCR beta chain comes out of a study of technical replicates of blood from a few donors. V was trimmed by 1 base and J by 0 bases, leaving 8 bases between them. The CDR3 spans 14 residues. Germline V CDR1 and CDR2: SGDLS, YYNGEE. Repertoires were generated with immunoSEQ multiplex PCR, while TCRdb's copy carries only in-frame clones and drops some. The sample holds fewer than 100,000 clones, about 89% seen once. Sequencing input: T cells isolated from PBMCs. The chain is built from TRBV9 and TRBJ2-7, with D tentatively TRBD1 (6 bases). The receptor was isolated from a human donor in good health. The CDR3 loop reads CASSVTGTSYEQYF. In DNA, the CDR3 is TGTGCCAGCAGCGTAACAGGGACCTCCTACGAGCAGTACTTC.